The 7 T cell receptor beta chains given below trace back to one sample, sequenced in a study of T cell repertoires in cytomegalovirus infection. In TCRdb, the reads were re-called with MiXCR into one record per CDR3 protein. The table has roughly 54,000 distinct CDR3 sequences, 33% seen once; the top ten hold around three quarters. For these receptors, no antigen is known. Sequences were obtained from PBMCs, sequenced either directly or after in vitro stimulation (not recorded which). The receptors were gathered from a human donor in good health (CMV status not recorded). Some clones in this sample may be carry-over from other donors' samples.

The J gene is TRBJ1-1, the V gene TRBV9; D ambiguous. The CDR3 loop spans 14 amino acids. Per germline, CDR1 SGDLS and CDR2 YYNGEE. V lost 0 bases to trimming and J lost 1 base, with 7 bases between them. The CDR3 region is CASSVGHANTEAFF. The CDR3, as DNA: TGTGCCAGCAGCGTAGGTCACGCGAACACTGAAGCTTTCTTT.

This clonotype was counted a few times. The chain couples TRBV7-2 to TRBJ1-1; D remains ambiguous. Germline V lookup: CDR1 SGHTA, CDR2 FQGNSA. The CDR3 is made up of 14 amino acids. The V end lost 3 bases, the J end lost 1 base, and 9 bases lay between the germline ends. CDR3: CASSFRPANTEAFF. CDR3 DNA sequence: TGTGCCAGCAGCTTCCGTCCGGCGAACACTGAAGCTTTCTTT. Combining the CDR3 with reference TRBV7-2 and TRBJ1-1 gives the whole variable domain GAGVSQSPSNKVTEKGKDVELRCDPISGHTALYWYRQSLGQGLEFLIYFQGNSAPDKSGLPSDRFSAERTGGSVSTLTIQRTQQEDSAVYLCASSFRPANTEAFFGQGTRLTVV.

The chain links TRBV23-1 to TRBJ1-5; D remains ambiguous. TRBV23-1 is placed among ORFs of uncertain function. The CDR3 has 19 amino acids. V was trimmed by 5 bases and J by 0 bases, leaving 23 bases between them. CDR3 loop: CASSYGNIFLDDSNQPQHF. CDR3 in DNA: TGCGCCAGCAGTTACGGGAATATTTTTTTGGACGATAGCAATCAGCCCCAGCATTTT.

In this sample, this clonotype turned up many times. V gene TRBV20-1 combines with J gene TRBJ2-3; tentative D call: TRBD1 (6 bases). The V gene lost 6 bases and the J gene lost 1 base, with 14 bases spanning the gap. The CDR3 is 14 amino acids. Per germline, CDR1 DFQATT and CDR2 SNEGSKA (reference sequence). The CDR3 nucleotides are TGCAGTGCCACGACAGGCCGGGGCACAGATACGCAGTATTTT. This sequence encodes CSATTGRGTDTQYF.

The rearrangement joins TRBV12-3 or TRBV12-4 to TRBJ1-1, with 7 bases that match TRBD1. Trimming at V came to 8 bases and at J to 2 bases, leaving 8 bases not matched to a gene. The CDR3 covers 14 residues. CDR3 amino acids: CASRKGAGNTEAFF. DNA of the CDR3: TGTGCCAGCCGCAAGGGGGCCGGTAACACTGAAGCTTTCTTT.

This chain uses TRBV6-7 with TRBJ2-7; unclear D gene. TRBV6-7 is treated as an ORF (open reading frame) with a function not yet certain. The CDR3 sequence is 16 residues long. Trimming pared 8 bases from V and 1 base from J, leaving 21 bases between. The CDR3: CASEPPPKGRSYEQYF. The CDR3 bases are TGTGCCAGCGAACCTCCACCCAAGGGCCGTTCCTACGAGCAGTACTTC.

This clonotype was counted a few times. The J gene is TRBJ1-2, the V gene TRBV7-2; 10 bases fit TRBD1. Germline values: CDR1 SGHTA, CDR2 FQGNSA. The length of the CDR3 is 14 residues. With V trimmed by 5 bases and J by 8 bases, 8 bases remained unmatched. DNA of the CDR3: TGTGCCAGCAGCCGGACAGGGGGGACTATAGGCTACACCTTC. This gives the protein CASSRTGGTIGYTF. Full variable domain (outside the CDR3, taken from reference TRBV7-2 and TRBJ1-2): GAGVSQSPSNKVTEKGKDVELRCDPISGHTALYWYRQSLGQGLEFLIYFQGNSAPDKSGLPSDRFSAERTGGSVSTLTIQRTQQEDSAVYLCASSRTGGTIGYTFGSGTRLTVV.